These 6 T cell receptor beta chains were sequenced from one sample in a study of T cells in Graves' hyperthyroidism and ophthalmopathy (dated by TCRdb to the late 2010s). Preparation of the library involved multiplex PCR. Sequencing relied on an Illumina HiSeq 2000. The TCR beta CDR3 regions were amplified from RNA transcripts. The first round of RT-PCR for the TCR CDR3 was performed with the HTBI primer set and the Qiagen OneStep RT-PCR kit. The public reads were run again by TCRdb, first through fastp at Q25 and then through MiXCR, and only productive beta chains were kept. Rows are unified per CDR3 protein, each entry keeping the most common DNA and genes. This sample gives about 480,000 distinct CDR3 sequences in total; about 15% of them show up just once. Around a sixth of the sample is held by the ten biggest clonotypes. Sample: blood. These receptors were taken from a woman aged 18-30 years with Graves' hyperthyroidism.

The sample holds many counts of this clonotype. DNA for the CDR3: TGTGCCAGCAGTTTATCTGCGGAGCCCGGGGAGCTGTTTTTT. This encodes CASSLSAEPGELFF. The chain combines TRBV27 with TRBJ2-2; D is uncertain. CDR3 length equals 14 residues. The germline gives CDR1 MNHEY, CDR2 SMNVEV (reference sequence). Trimming cost V 0 bases and J 6 bases, with 8 bases left between them.

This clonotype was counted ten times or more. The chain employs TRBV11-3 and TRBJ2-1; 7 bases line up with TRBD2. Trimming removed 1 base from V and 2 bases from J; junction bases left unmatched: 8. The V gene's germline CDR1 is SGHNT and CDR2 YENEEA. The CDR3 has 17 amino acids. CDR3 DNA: TGTGCCAGCAGCTTAGGGGGGGGGACGGTTGCCTACAATGAGCAGTTCTTC. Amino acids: CASSLGGGTVAYNEQFF.

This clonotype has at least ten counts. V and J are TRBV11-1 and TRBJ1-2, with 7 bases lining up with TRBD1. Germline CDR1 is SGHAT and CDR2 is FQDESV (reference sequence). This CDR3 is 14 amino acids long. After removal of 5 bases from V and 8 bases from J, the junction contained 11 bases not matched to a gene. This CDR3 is CASSPRQGPYGYTF. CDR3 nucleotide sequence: TGTGCCAGCAGCCCCCGACAGGGACCGTACGGCTACACCTTC.

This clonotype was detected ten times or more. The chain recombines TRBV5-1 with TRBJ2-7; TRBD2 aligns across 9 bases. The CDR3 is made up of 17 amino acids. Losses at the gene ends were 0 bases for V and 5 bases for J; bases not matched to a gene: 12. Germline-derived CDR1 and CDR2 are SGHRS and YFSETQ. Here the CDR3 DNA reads TGCGCCAGCAGCTTGGACGGAGCGGGAGGCCTTCGGGACGAGCAGTACTTC. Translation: CASSLDGAGGLRDEQYF.

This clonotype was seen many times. The CDR3 protein is CASSFRGGELFF. DNA for the CDR3: TGTGCCAGCAGCTTCCGTGGCGGGGAGCTGTTTTTT. The V and J genes are TRBV11-2 and TRBJ2-2; D gene unclear. The germline CDR1 and CDR2 sequences are SGHAT and FQNNGV. This CDR3 is built from 12 residues. Trimming cost V 3 bases and J 7 bases, with 6 bases left between them.

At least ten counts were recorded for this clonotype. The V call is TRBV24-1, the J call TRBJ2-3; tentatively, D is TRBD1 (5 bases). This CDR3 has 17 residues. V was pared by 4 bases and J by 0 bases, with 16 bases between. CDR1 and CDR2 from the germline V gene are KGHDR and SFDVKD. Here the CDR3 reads CATSDPATAPSTDTQYF. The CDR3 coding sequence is TGTGCCACCAGTGACCCCGCGACAGCCCCGAGCACAGATACGCAGTATTTT.